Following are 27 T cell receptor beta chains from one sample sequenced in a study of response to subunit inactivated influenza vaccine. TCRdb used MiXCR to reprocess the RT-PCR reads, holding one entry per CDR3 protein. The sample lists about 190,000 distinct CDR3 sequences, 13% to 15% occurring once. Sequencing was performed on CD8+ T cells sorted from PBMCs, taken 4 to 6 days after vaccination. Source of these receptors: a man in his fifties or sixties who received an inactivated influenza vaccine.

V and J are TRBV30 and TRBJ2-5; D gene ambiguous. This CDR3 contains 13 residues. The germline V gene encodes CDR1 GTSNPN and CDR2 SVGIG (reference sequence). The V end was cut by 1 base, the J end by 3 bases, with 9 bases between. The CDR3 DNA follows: TGTGCCTGGAGTGGTGGCGTGGAAGAGACCCAGTACTTC. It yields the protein CAWSGGVEETQYF.

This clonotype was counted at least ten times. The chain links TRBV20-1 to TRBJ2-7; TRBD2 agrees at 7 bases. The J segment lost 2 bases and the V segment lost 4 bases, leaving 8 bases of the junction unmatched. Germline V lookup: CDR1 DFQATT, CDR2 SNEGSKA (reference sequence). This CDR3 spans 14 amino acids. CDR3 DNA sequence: TGCAGTGCTACCCTTGGGGAGGGAGCCTACGAGCAGTACTTC. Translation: CSATLGEGAYEQYF.

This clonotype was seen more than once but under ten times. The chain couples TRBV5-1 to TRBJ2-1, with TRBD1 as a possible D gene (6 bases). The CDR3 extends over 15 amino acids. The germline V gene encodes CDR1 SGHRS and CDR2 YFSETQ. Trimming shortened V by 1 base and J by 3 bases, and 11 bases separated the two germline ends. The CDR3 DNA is TGCGCCAGCAGCTTGAAACAGGGCCTCTACAATGAGCAGTTCTTC. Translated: CASSLKQGLYNEQFF.

The chain's CDR3 is CASSFGTPLPRGPGELFF. In DNA, the CDR3 is TGTGCCAGCAGCTTCGGGACTCCGCTTCCACGAGGGCCCGGGGAGCTGTTTTTT. V gene TRBV11-2 combines with J gene TRBJ2-2, with D possibly being TRBD2 (6 bases). V was clipped by 3 bases and J by 6 bases, with 23 bases between them. Germline V gene sequence: CDR1 SGHAT, CDR2 FQNNGV. This CDR3 contains 18 residues.

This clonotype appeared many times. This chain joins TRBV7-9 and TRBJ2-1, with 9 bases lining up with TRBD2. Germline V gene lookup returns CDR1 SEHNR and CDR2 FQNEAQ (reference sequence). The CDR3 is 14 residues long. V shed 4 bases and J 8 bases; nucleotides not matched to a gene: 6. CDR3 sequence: CASSWGLAGYEQFF. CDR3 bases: TGTGCCAGCAGCTGGGGGCTAGCGGGATATGAGCAGTTCTTC.

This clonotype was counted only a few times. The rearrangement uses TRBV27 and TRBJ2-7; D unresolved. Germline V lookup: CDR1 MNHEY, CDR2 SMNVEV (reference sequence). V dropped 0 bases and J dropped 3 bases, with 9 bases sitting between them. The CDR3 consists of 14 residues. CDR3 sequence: CASSLSSWGYEQYF. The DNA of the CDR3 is TGTGCCAGCAGTTTATCGTCCTGGGGCTACGAGCAGTACTTC.

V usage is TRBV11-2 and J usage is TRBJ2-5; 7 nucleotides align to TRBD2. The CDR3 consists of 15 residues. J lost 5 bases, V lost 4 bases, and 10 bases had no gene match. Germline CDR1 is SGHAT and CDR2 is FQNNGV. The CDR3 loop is CASSSLAGVVETQYF. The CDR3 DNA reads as TGTGCCAGCAGCTCCCTGGCGGGGGTGGTGGAGACCCAGTACTTC.

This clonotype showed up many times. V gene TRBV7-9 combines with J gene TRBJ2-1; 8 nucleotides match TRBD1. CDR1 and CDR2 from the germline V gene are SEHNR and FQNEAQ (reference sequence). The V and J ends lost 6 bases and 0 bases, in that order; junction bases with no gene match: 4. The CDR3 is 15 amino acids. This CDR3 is CASSGTGRSYNEQFF. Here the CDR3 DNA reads TGTGCCAGCAGTGGGACAGGCCGCTCCTACAATGAGCAGTTCTTC.

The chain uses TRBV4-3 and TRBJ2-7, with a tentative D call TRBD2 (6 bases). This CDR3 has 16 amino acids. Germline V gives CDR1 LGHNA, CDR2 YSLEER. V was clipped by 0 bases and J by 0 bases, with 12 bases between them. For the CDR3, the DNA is TGCGCCAGCAGCCAAGAGGAGGGACCCGACTCCTACGAGCAGTACTTC. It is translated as CASSQEEGPDSYEQYF.

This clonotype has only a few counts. The CDR3 DNA is TGTGCCAGCAGCCAGGCCGGGACGCTGAGCACAGATACGCAGTATTTT. This encodes CASSQAGTLSTDTQYF. This chain uses TRBV3-1 with TRBJ2-3; possibly TRBD1 or TRBD2 for D (5 bases each). In germline, CDR1 is LGHDT, CDR2 YNNKEL (reference sequence). V shed 3 bases and J shed 0 bases, with 13 bases lying between them. The CDR3 has 16 residues.

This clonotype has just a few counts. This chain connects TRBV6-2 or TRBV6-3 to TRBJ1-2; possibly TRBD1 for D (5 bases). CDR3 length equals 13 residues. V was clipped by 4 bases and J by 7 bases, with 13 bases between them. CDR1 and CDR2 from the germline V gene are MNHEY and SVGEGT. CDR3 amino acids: CASSSGDSPGYTF. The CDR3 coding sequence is TGTGCCAGCAGTTCCGGAGACAGCCCTGGCTACACCTTC.

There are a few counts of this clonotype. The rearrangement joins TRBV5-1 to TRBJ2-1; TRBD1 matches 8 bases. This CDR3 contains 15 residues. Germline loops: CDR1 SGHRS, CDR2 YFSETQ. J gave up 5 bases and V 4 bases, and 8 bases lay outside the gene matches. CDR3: CASSVGTGQHNEQFF. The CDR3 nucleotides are TGCGCCAGCAGCGTAGGGACAGGTCAACACAATGAGCAGTTCTTC.

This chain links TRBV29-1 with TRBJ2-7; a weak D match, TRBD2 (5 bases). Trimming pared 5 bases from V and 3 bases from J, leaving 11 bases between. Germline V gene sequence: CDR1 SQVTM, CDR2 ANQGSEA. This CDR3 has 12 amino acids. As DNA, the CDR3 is TGCAGCGTTTGGGAGAATTACTACGAGCAGTACTTC. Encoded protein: CSVWENYYEQYF.

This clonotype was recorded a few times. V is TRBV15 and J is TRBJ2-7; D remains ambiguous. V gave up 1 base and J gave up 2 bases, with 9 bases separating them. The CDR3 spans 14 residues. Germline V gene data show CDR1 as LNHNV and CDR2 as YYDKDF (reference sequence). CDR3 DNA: TGTGCCACCAGCAGAGGGGCCCGGGCCTACGAGCAGTACTTC. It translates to CATSRGARAYEQYF.

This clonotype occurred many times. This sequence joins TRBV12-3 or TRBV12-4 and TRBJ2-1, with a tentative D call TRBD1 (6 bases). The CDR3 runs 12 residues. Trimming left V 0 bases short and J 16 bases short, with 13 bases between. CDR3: CASSLAQGQLFF. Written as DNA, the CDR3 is TGTGCCAGCAGTTTAGCGCAAGGACAGCTTTTCTTC.

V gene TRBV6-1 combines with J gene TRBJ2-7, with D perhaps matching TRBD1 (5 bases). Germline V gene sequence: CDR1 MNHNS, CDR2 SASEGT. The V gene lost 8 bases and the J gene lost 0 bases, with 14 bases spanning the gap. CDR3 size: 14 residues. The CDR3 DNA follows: TGTGCCAGCGGCCAGGACACTTCCTCCTACGAGCAGTACTTC. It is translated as CASGQDTSSYEQYF.

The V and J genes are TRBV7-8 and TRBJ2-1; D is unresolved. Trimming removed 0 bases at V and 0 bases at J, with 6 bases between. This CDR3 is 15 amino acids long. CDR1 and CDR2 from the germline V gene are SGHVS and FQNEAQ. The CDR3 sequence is CASSLAWSSYNEQFF. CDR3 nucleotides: TGTGCCAGCAGCTTAGCTTGGAGCTCCTACAATGAGCAGTTCTTC.

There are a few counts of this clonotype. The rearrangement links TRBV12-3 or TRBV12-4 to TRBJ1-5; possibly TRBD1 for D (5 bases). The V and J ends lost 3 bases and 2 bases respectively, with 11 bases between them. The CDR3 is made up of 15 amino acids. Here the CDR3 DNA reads TGTGCCAGCAGTTTCGAGGGGTCGGGCAATCAGCCCCAGCATTTT. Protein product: CASSFEGSGNQPQHF.

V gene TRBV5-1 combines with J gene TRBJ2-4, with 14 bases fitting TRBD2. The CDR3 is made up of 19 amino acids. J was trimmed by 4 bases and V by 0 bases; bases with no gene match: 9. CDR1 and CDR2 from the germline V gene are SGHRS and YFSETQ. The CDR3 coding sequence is TGCGCCAGCAGCTTGGAACAATCTGGGACTAGCGGGAGTAAAAACATTCAGTACTTC. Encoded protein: CASSLEQSGTSGSKNIQYF.

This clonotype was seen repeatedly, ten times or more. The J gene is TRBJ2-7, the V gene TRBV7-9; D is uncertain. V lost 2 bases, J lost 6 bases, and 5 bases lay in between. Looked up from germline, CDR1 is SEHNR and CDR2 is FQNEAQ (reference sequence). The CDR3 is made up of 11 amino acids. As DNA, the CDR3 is TGTGCCAGCAGCTTATCCGGCGAGCAGTACTTC. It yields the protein CASSLSGEQYF.

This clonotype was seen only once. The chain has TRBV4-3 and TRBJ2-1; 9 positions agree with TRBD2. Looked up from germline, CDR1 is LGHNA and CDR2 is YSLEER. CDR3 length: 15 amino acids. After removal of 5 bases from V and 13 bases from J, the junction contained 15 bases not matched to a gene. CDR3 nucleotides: TGCGCCAGCAGCGAGGGACTAGCCCCTTTAGATTTACAGTTCTTC. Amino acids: CASSEGLAPLDLQFF.

CDR3 in amino acids: CASSQAGTGVFYEQYF. CDR3 DNA: TGTGCCAGCAGCCAAGCAGGGACAGGAGTTTTCTACGAGCAGTACTTC. This sequence joins TRBV7-9 and TRBJ2-7, with 8 bases fitting TRBD1. CDR3 length: 16 residues. Per the germline V gene, CDR1 is SEHNR and CDR2 is FQNEAQ (reference sequence). Trimming at V came to 5 bases and at J to 3 bases, leaving 12 bases not matched to a gene.

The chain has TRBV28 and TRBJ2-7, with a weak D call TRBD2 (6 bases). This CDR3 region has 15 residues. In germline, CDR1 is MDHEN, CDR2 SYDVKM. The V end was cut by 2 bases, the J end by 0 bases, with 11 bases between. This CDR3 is CASSLNPGGSYEQYF. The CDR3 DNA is TGTGCCAGCAGTTTAAACCCCGGGGGCTCCTACGAGCAGTACTTC.

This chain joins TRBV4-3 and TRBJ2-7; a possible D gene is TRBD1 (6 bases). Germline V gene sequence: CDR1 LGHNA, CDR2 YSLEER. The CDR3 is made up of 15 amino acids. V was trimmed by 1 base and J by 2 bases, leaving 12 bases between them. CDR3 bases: TGCGCCAGCAGCCAAGCTTCAGGGGCCGCCTACGAGCAGTACTTC. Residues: CASSQASGAAYEQYF.

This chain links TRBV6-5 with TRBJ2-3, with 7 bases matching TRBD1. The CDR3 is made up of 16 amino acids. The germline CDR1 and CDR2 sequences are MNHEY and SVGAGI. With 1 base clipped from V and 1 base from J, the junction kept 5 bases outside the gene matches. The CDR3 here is CASSYWSGTGTDTQYF. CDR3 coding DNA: TGTGCCAGCAGTTACTGGTCTGGGACAGGCACAGATACGCAGTATTTT.

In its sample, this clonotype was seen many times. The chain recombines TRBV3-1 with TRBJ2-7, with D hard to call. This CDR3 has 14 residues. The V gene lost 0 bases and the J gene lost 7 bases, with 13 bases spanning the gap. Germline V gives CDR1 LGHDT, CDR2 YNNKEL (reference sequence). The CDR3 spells CASSQESRKREQYF. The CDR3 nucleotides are TGTGCCAGCAGCCAAGAGTCACGGAAGAGGGAGCAGTACTTC.

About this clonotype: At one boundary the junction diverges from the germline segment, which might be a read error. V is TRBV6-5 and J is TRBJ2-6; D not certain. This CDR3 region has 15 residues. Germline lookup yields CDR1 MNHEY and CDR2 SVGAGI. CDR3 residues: CASCYSSAGANVLTF. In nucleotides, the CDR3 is TGTGCCAGCTGTTACTCGAGTGCTGGGGCCAACGTCCTGACTTTC.